This T cell receptor beta chain originates from a study of early T cells in non-severe SARS-CoV-2 infection. Study conclusions and caveats: Database matching using VDJdb favored anti-spike CD8 responses, with private and CD4 specificities left missing.

This clonotype is medium-sized by share. Its specificity is not known. V was pared by 5 bases and J by 4 bases, with 3 bases of the junction left unmatched. The CDR3 consists of 12 residues. Per the germline V gene, CDR1 is DFQATT and CDR2 is SNEGSKA (reference sequence). Unique molecular identifiers were added to individual cDNA molecules. TCRdb recomputed calls from the 5' RACE reads with MiXCR, one row per CDR3 protein. The table records some 30,000 distinct CDR3 sequences, 5.3% of them present only once. This chain uses TRBV20-1 with TRBJ1-1; 8 bases map to TRBD1. The sequenced sample was whole blood. The clonotype comes from an adult who was a healthcare worker with PCR-confirmed SARS-CoV-2 infection or an uninfected control (not recorded which). The CDR3 region is CSAFDRGTEAFF. The CDR3 region has the DNA TGCAGTGCTTTTGACAGGGGCACTGAAGCTTTCTTT.